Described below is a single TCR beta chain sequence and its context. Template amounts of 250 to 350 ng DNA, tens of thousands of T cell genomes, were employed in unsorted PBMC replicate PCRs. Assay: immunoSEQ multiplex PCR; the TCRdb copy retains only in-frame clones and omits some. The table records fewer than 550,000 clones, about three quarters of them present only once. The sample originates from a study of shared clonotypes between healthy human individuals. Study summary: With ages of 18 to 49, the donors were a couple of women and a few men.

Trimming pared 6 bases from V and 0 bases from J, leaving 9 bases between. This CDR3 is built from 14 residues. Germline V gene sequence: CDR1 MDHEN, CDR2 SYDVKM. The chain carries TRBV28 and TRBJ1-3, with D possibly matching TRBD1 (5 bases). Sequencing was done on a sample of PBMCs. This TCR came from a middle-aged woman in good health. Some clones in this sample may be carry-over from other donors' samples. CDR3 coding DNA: TGTGCCAGCAGCGACAGTCGCTCTGGAAACACCATATATTTT. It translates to CASSDSRSGNTIYF.